This T cell receptor (beta chain) is from a study of T cells expressing NK-cell markers. Study background: CD3+CD56+NKG2C+, CD3+CD56+NKG2C- and CD3+CD56-NKG2C+ T cells, once sorted, supplied the TCR beta repertoires.

No DNA is given; TCRdb re-called the 5' RACE reads and lists each CDR3 protein once. The sample table sets out over 200,000 distinct CDR3 sequences. CDR3 length equals 11 residues. CDR1 LNHNV and CDR2 YYDKDF come from the germline V gene (reference sequence). Sequencing used blood T cells: a sorted CD56 or NKG2C T cell subset, CD4+ or CD8+ T cells, or bulk PBMC T cells (not recorded which). This TCR was recovered from a man aged 18 to 30 in good health. The chain couples TRBV15 to TRBJ2-1. The CDR3 reads CATSVYNEQFF.